This is a list of T cell receptor beta chains from one sample in a study of T cell responses to AZD1222 COVID-19 vaccine. Assay used: immunoSEQ multiplex PCR; TCRdb lists only in-frame clones, some missing. This repertoire shows tens of thousands of clones, over 75% found once; its top ten account for less than 25%. The source was peripheral blood, collected on day 0 of AZD1222 vaccination. Source of these receptors: an adult in good health. Both conserved end residues are part of each CDR3. The D gene is left open where the match is weak. Part of the rows lack a size; the others show once, few, many or a class for expanded clones.

D gene | J gene | clone size | V gene | CDR3 length | CDR3 DNA | CDR3 protein
NA | TRBJ1-1 | NA | TRBV6-5 | 11 | TGTGCCAGCAGCAGCAACACTGAAGCTTTCTTT | CASSSNTEAFF
NA | TRBJ2-2 | NA | TRBV19 | 15 | TGTGCCAGTAGTATAGGACCGACAGGCACCGGGGAGCTGTTTTTT | CASSIGPTGTGELFF
TRBD2 | TRBJ2-2 | NA | TRBV19 | 17 | TGTGCCAGTAGTATGCGTAGCGGGGGGGCCAGGGCCGGGGAGCTGTTTTTT | CASSMRSGGARAGELFF
TRBD1 | TRBJ2-3 | NA | TRBV18 | 13 | TGTGCCAGCTCACGAGACAGGGGAGATACGCAGTATTTT | CASSRDRGDTQYF
NA | TRBJ2-5 | NA | TRBV2 | 13 | TGTGCCAGCAGTACCACAGGGAAAGAGACCCAGTACTTC | CASSTTGKETQYF
NA | TRBJ2-6 | NA | TRBV5-1 | 16 | TGCGCCAGCAGCTTGGGGCAGTATTCTGGGGCCAACGTCCTGACTTTC | CASSLGQYSGANVLTF
TRBD1 | TRBJ1-4 | NA | TRBV30 | 12 | TGTGCCTGGAGTGGGGACAGGGGAAAACTGTTTTTT | CAWSGDRGKLFF
TRBD1 | TRBJ1-3 | few | TRBV5-1 | 16 | TGCGCCAGCAGCTTACAGGGGGCGAGCTCTGGAAACACCATATATTTT | CASSLQGASSGNTIYF
NA | TRBJ1-6 | NA | TRBV3-1/TRBV3-2 | 16 | TGTGCCAGCAGCCCCAGAGGGAGCTCCTATAATTCACCCCTCCACTTT | CASSPRGSSYNSPLHF
NA | TRBJ2-2 | NA | TRBV18 | 18 | TGTGCCAGCTCATTTCTACGACAGGACAATAGGAACACCGGGGAGCTGTTTTTT | CASSFLRQDNRNTGELFF
NA | TRBJ1-1 | NA | TRBV28 | 16 | TGTGCCAGCAGCCCTTCGAGTGGGACGGCGAACACTGAAGCTTTCTTT | CASSPSSGTANTEAFF
NA | TRBJ2-7 | once | TRBV29-1 | 12 | TGCAGCGTCGGCGGCCCGACCTACGAGCAGTACTTC | CSVGGPTYEQYF
NA | TRBJ2-6 | few | TRBV6-1 | 15 | TGTGCCAGCAGTGATAAGAGCTCTGGGGCCAACGTCCTGACTTTC | CASSDKSSGANVLTF
TRBD1 | TRBJ1-5 | NA | TRBV30 | 14 | TGTGCCTGGAGTCGGGGACAGGGTCTCCAGCCCCAGCATTTT | CAWSRGQGLQPQHF
NA | TRBJ1-4 | NA | TRBV29-1 | 14 | TGCAGCGTTGGGACACAACCAACTAATGAAAAACTGTTTTTT | CSVGTQPTNEKLFF
NA | TRBJ2-7 | NA | TRBV10-1 | 12 | TGCGCCAGCAGTGAGTCGTCGTACGAGCAGTACTTC | CASSESSYEQYF
NA | TRBJ1-1 | NA | TRBV27 | 13 | TGTGCCAGCAGTTTAAGGCCAAACACTGAAGCTTTCTTT | CASSLRPNTEAFF